This T cell receptor beta chain was identified in a study of shared clonotypes between healthy human individuals. Study context: For every donor, three CD4 naive, three CD4 memory, two CD8 naive and one CD8 memory plates were used.

The repertoire was sequenced with immunoSEQ multiplex PCR; TCRdb's copy has only in-frame clones and lacks some. The data show 1.5 million to 2.5 million clones, about 95% seen once. The V gene lost 5 bases and the J gene lost 5 bases, with 6 bases spanning the gap. This CDR3 spans 12 amino acids. The germline V gene encodes CDR1 SEHNR and CDR2 FQNEAQ (reference sequence). Concerning this clone: The antigen is undetermined.

CD45RO-negative, CCR7-selected cells formed the naive CD8 fraction, which excluded terminally differentiated effector memory CD45RA+ cells. Study results and caveats: In general, naive subsets displayed greater estimated richness than memory subsets did. Naive CD4 clonotypes overlapped across several donors at around 4.7%.

This sequence originates from a man younger than 35 in good health. The sequenced sample was naive CD8+ T cells sorted from blood. The chain recombines TRBV7-9 with TRBJ1-4; D unresolved. The CDR3 spells CASSASNEKLFF. The CDR3 DNA is TGTGCCAGCAGCGCGTCCAATGAAAAACTGTTTTTT. The full variable domain, its missing parts supplied by reference TRBV7-9 and TRBJ1-4, is DTGVSQNPRHKITKRGQNVTFRCDPISEHNRLYWYRQTLGQGPEFLTYFQNEAQLEKSRLLSDRFSAERPKGSFSTLEIQRTEQGDSAMYLCASSASNEKLFFGSGTQLSVL.